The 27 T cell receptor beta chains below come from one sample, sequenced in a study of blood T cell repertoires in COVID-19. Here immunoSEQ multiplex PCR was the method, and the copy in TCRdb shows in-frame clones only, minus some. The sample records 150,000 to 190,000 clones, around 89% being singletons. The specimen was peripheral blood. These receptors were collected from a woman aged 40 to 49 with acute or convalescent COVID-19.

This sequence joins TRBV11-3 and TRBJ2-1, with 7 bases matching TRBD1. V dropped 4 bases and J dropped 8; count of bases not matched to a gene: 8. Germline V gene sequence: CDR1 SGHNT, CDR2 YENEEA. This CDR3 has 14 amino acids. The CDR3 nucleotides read TGTGCCAGCAGCTCGGGACAGTCTCCTTATGAGCAGTTCTTC. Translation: CASSSGQSPYEQFF.

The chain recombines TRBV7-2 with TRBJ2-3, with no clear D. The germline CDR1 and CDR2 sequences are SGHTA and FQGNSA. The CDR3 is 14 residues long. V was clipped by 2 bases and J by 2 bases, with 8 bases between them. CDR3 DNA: TGTGCCAGCAGCTTACTCCGAGCCACAGATACGCAGTATTTT. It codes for CASSLLRATDTQYF.

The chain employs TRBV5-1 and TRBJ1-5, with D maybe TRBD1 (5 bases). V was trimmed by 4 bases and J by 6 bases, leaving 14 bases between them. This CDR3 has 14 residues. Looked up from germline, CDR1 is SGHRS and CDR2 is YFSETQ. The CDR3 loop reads CASSHGGVGQPQHF. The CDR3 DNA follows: TGCGCCAGCAGCCACGGGGGGGTGGGTCAGCCCCAGCATTTT.

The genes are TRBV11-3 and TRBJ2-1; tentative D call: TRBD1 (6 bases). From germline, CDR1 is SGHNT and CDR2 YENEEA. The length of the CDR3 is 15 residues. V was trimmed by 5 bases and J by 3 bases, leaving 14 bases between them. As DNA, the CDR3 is TGTGCCAGCAGCAAGAGGACAGTGCACTACAATGAGCAGTTCTTC. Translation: CASSKRTVHYNEQFF.

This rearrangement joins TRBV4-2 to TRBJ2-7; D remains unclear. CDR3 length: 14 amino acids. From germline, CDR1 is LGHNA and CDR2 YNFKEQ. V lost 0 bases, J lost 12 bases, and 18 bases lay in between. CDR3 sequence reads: CASSQDLSPELPYF. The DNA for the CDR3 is TGTGCCAGCAGCCAAGATCTATCGCCGGAGTTGCCGTACTTC.

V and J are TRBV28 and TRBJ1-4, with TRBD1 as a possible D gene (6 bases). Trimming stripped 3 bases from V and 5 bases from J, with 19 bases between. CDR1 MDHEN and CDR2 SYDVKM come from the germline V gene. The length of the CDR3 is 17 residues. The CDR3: CASSFMGMGAGNEKLFF. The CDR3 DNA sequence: TGTGCCAGCAGTTTTATGGGAATGGGGGCAGGCAATGAAAAACTGTTTTTT.

As DNA, the CDR3 is TGTGCCAGCAGCCCAGACAAAAGTGGGACAGGGGGCTTCTACGAGCAGTACTTC. It specifies CASSPDKSGTGGFYEQYF. The V and J genes are TRBV3-1 (or the pseudogene TRBV3-2) and TRBJ2-7, with TRBD1 identical over 12 bases. V gave up 4 bases and J gave up 3 bases; unmatched junction bases: 13. CDR1 is LGHDT, CDR2 YNNKEL, per germline (reference sequence). This CDR3 spans 18 amino acids.

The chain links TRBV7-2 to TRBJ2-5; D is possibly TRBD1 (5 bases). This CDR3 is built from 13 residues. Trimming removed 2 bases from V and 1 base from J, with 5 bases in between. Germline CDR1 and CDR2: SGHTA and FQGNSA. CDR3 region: CASSLQGQETQYF. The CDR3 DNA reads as TGTGCCAGCAGCTTACAGGGCCAAGAGACCCAGTACTTC.

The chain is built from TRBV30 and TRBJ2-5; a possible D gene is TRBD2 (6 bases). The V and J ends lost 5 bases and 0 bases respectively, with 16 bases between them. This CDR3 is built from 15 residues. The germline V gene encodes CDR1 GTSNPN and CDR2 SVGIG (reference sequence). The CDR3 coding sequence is TGTGCCTGGGCCACGGGACTTCAGCACCAAGAGACCCAGTACTTC. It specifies CAWATGLQHQETQYF.

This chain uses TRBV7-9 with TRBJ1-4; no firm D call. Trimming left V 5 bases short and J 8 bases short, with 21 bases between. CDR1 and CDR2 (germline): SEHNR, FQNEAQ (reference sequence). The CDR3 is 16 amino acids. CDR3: CASSQGRAHAGEKLFF. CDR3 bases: TGTGCCAGCAGCCAAGGGCGGGCACACGCCGGGGAAAAACTGTTTTTT.

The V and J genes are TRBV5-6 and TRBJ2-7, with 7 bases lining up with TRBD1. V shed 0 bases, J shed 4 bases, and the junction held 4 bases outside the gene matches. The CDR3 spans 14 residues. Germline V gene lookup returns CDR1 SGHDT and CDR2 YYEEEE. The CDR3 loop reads CASSLGQGGYEQYF. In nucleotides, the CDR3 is TGTGCCAGCAGCTTGGGACAGGGTGGGTACGAGCAGTACTTC.

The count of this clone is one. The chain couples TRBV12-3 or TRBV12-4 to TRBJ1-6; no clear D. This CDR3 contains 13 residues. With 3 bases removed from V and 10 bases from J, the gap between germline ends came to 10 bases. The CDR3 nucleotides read TGTGCCAGCAGTTTTGAAACAAACTCACCCCTCCACTTT. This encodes CASSFETNSPLHF.

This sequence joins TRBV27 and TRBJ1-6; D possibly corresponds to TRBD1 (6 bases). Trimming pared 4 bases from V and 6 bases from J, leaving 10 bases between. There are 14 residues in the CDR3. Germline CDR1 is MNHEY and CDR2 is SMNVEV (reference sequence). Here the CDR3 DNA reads TGTGCCAGCAGTTGGACAGCCCCTAATTCACCCCTCCACTTT. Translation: CASSWTAPNSPLHF.

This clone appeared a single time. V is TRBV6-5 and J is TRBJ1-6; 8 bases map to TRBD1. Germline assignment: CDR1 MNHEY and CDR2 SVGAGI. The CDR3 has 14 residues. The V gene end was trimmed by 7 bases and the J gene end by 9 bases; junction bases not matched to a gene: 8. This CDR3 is CASTRTGRSSPLHF. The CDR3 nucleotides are TGTGCCAGCACCCGGACAGGGAGGTCTTCACCCCTCCACTTT.

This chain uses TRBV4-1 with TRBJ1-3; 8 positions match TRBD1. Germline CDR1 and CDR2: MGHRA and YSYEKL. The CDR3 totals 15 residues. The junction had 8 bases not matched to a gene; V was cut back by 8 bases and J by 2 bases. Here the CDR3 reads CASGKTGDTGNTIYF. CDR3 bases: TGCGCCAGCGGTAAGACAGGGGATACTGGAAACACCATATATTTT.

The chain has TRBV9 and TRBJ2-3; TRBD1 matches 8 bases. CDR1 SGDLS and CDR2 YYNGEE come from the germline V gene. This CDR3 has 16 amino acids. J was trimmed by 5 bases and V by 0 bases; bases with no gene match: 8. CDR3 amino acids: CASSVVGQGAGDTQYF. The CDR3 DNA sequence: TGTGCCAGCAGCGTAGTCGGGCAGGGGGCTGGAGATACGCAGTATTTT.

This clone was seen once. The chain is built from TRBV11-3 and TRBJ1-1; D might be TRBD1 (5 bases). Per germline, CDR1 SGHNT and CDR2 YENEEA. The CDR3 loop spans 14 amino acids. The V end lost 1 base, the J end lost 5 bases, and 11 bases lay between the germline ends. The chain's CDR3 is CASSLVGGGTEAFF. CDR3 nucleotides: TGTGCCAGCAGCTTAGTTGGGGGAGGGACTGAAGCTTTCTTT.

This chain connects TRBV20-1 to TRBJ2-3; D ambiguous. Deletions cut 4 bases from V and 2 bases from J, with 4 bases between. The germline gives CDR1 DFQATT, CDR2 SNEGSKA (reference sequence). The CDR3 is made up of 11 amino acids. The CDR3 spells CSATFTDTQYF. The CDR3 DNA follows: TGCAGTGCTACGTTCACAGATACGCAGTATTTT.

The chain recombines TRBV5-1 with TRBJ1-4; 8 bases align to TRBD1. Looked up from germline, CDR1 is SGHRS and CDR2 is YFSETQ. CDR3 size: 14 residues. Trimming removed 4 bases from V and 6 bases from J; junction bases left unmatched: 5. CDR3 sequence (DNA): TGCGCCAGCAGCGGGGGACAGGTGCATGAAAAACTGTTTTTT. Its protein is CASSGGQVHEKLFF.

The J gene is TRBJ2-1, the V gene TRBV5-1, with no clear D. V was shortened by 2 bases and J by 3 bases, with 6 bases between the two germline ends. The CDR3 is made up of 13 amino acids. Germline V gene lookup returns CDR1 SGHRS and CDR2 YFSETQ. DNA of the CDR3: TGCGCCAGCAGCTTCCCCCTCTACAATGAGCAGTTCTTC. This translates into CASSFPLYNEQFF.

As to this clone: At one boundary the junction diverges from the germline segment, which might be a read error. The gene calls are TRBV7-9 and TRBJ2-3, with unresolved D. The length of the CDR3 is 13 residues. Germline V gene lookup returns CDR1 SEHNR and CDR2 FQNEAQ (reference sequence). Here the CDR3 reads CASSLDSRDTQYF. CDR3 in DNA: TGTGCCAGCAGCTTAGATAGCAGAGATACGCAGTATTTT.

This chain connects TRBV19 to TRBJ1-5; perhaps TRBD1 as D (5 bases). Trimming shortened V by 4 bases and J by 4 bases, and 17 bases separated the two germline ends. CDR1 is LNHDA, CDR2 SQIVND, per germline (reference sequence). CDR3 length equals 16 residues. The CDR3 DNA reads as TGTGCCAGTAGTAACCCGGGACTCTATCTGAATCAGCCCCAGCATTTT. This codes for CASSNPGLYLNQPQHF. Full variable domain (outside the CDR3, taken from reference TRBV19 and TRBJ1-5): DGGITQSPKYLFRKEGQNVTLSCEQNLNHDAMYWYRQDPGQGLRLIYYSQIVNDFQKGDIAEGYSVSREKKESFPLTVTSAQKNPTAFYLCASSNPGLYLNQPQHFGDGTRLSIL.

CDR3 protein: CASSLWDRLEGIAADTQYF. In DNA form, the CDR3 reads TGTGCCAGCAGTTTATGGGATCGTTTGGAGGGGATCGCGGCAGATACGCAGTATTTT. The chain combines TRBV28 with TRBJ2-3, with D tentatively TRBD2 (6 bases). Germline-derived CDR1 and CDR2 are MDHEN and SYDVKM. V gave up 0 bases and J gave up 4 bases, with 23 bases separating them. This CDR3 has 19 amino acids.

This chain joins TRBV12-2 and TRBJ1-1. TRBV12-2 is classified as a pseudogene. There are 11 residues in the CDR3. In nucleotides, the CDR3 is TGTGCAATTCGAAGCGGCACTGAAGCTTTCTTT. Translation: CAIRSGTEAFF.

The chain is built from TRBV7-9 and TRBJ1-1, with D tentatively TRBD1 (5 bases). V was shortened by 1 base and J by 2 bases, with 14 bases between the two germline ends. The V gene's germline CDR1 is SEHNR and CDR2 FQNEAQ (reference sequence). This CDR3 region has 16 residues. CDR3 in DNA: TGTGCCAGCAGCTTAGGAAGACAGTACCTTAACACTGAAGCTTTCTTT. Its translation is CASSLGRQYLNTEAFF. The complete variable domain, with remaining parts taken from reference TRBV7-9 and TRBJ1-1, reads DTGVSQNPRHKITKRGQNVTFRCDPISEHNRLYWYRQTLGQGPEFLTYFQNEAQLEKSRLLSDRFSAERPKGSFSTLEIQRTEQGDSAMYLCASSLGRQYLNTEAFFGQGTRLTVV.

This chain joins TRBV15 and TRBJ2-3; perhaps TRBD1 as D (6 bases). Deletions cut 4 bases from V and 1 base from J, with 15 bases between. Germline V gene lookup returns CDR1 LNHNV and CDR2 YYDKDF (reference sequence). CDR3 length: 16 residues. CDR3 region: CATSKGQSLGTDTQYF. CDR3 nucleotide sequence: TGTGCCACCAGCAAAGGACAGAGTTTAGGCACAGATACGCAGTATTTT.

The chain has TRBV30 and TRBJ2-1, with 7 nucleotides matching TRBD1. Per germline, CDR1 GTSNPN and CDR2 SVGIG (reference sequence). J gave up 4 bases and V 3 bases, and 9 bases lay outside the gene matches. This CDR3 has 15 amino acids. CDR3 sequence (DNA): TGTGCCTGGAGCCCCGGGACAGTCTCTTACAATGAGCAGTTCTTC. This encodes CAWSPGTVSYNEQFF.